Listed below are T cell receptor beta chains from one sample, sequenced in a study of blood T cell repertoires in COVID-19. Method: immunoSEQ multiplex PCR; TCRdb's copy keeps in-frame clones and lacks some. The table records about 200,000 clones, 78% of them present only once. Sequencing input: peripheral blood. The receptors originated from a woman at least 80 years old with active or convalescent COVID-19. The CDR3 runs from the conserved cysteine through the conserved F or W. The D gene is left open where the match is weak. A clone size is listed for some rows: how often the clone was seen (once, few, many), or a class if it is expanded.

-,-,TRBJ1-2,TRBV6-2/TRBV6-3,CASSYRSNYGYTF,TGTGCCAGCAGTTATCGGTCTAACTATGGCTACACCTTC
-,TRBD2,TRBJ2-1,TRBV2,CASSEGLAGGREQFF,TGTGCCAGCAGTGAGGGACTAGCGGGGGGGCGCGAGCAGTTCTTC
many,TRBD1,TRBJ1-5,TRBV5-1,CASSLEAGGDQPQHF,TGCGCCAGCAGCTTAGAAGCAGGGGGTGATCAGCCCCAGCATTTT
-,-,TRBJ2-1,TRBV10-2,CASSQYNEQFF,TGCGCCAGCAGTCAATACAATGAGCAGTTCTTC
-,-,TRBJ1-2,TRBV7-9,CASSGLWGRLGYGYTF,TGTGCCAGCAGCGGATTATGGGGCCGTCTAGGATATGGCTACACCTTC
-,-,TRBJ2-1,TRBV7-2,CASSLVRASNEQFF,TGTGCCAGCAGCTTGGTTAGAGCCTCGAATGAGCAGTTCTTC
-,-,TRBJ2-7,TRBV5-5,CASSLSVGVHEQYF,TGTGCCAGCAGCTTAAGCGTCGGGGTCCACGAGCAGTACTTC
-,-,TRBJ2-5,TRBV5-1,CASSRQQETQYF,TGCGCCAGCAGCCGACAGCAAGAGACCCAGTACTTC
-,TRBD1,TRBJ2-5,TRBV11-2,CASSSGQGTQETQYF,TGTGCCAGCAGCTCAGGACAGGGGACCCAAGAGACCCAGTACTTC
few,-,TRBJ1-2,TRBV19,CASTQGNRGYTF,TGTGCCAGTACTCAGGGTAACCGGGGCTACACCTTC
-,-,TRBJ1-2,TRBV6-1,CASSEALAAGRNYGYTF,TGTGCCAGCAGTGAAGCGCTCGCCGCAGGGAGGAACTATGGCTACACCTTC
-,-,TRBJ2-2,TRBV15,CATSSRRNRGTAGELFF,TGTGCCACCAGCAGTCGAAGAAATCGCGGGACTGCCGGGGAGCTGTTTTTT
-,TRBD1,TRBJ1-1,TRBV24-1,CATSDSRQGRGTEAFF,TGTGCCACCAGTGATTCTCGACAGGGAAGAGGCACTGAAGCTTTCTTT
-,TRBD2,TRBJ2-5,TRBV28,CASSLSLNSGGPAETQYF,TGTGCCAGCAGTTTATCCCTCAACAGCGGGGGGCCCGCAGAGACCCAGTACTTC
-,TRBD1,TRBJ1-6,TRBV27,CASSFGRGNSPLHF,TGTGCCAGCAGTTTTGGCAGGGGGAATTCACCCCTCCACTTT
once,TRBD1,TRBJ2-3,TRBV29-1,CSVDPGQGTTQYF,TGCAGCGTTGATCCGGGACAGGGCACGACGCAGTATTTT
-,-,TRBJ2-2,TRBV7-2,CASSKGLPNTGELFF,TGTGCCAGCAGTAAGGGACTCCCGAACACCGGGGAGCTGTTTTTT
-,-,TRBJ1-2,TRBV5-4,CASSLGAGPEGYTF,TGTGCCAGCAGCTTGGGGGCAGGGCCAGAAGGCTACACCTTC
-,-,TRBJ1-1,TRBV7-6,CASSTDQNTEAFF,TGTGCCAGCAGTACAGACCAGAACACTGAAGCTTTCTTT
-,-,TRBJ1-2,TRBV7-2,CASSREITYGYTF,TGTGCCAGCAGCCGCGAGATAACCTATGGCTACACCTTC
once,TRBD1,TRBJ2-3,TRBV18,CASSPVQQGAGTDTQYF,TGTGCCAGCTCACCAGTACAACAGGGGGCCGGCACAGATACGCAGTATTTT
once,TRBD1,TRBJ2-5,TRBV7-2,CASSLGGGGQGETQYF,TGTGCCAGCAGCTTAGGTGGGGGGGGACAGGGTGAGACCCAGTACTTC
-,TRBD1,TRBJ1-1,TRBV11-2,CASSLGTGNIGAFF,TGTGCCAGCAGCTTAGGGACAGGGAACATTGGAGCTTTCTTT